These 3 T cell receptor beta chains originate from one sample sequenced in a study of blood T cell repertoires in COVID-19. Repertoires were generated with immunoSEQ multiplex PCR, while TCRdb's copy carries only in-frame clones and drops some. The data hold some 260,000 clones, with nearly 90% observed a single time. Sequencing used peripheral blood. Every receptor here comes from a woman aged 25-40 years with acute or convalescent COVID-19.

The CDR3 sequence: CASSYLGLSGEQYF. CDR3 DNA: TGTGCCAGCAGCTACCTAGGTCTATCGGGCGAGCAGTACTTC. The rearrangement links TRBV7-8 to TRBJ2-7; D not certain. V was clipped by 4 bases and J by 6 bases, with 16 bases between them. Germline V gene sequence: CDR1 SGHVS, CDR2 FQNEAQ. This CDR3 has 14 amino acids.

This clone has only one observation. The chain couples TRBV23-1 to TRBJ1-1, with D possibly TRBD1 on 5 matching bases. TRBV23-1 is filed as an ORF, its function uncertain. This CDR3 is built from 14 residues. Trimming removed 0 bases from V and 1 base from J, with 6 bases in between. The DNA for the CDR3 is TGCGCCAGCAGTCAATCGGGGCAGAACACTGAAGCTTTCTTT. It yields the protein CASSQSGQNTEAFF.

This chain joins TRBV19 and TRBJ1-1; 7 nucleotides align to TRBD1. The CDR3 extends over 13 amino acids. J gave up 10 bases and V 5 bases, and 10 bases lay outside the gene matches. The germline gives CDR1 LNHDA, CDR2 SQIVND (reference sequence). The CDR3 sequence: CASSLTGFAGAFF. In DNA form, the CDR3 reads TGTGCCAGTAGTTTGACAGGGTTCGCTGGAGCTTTCTTT.